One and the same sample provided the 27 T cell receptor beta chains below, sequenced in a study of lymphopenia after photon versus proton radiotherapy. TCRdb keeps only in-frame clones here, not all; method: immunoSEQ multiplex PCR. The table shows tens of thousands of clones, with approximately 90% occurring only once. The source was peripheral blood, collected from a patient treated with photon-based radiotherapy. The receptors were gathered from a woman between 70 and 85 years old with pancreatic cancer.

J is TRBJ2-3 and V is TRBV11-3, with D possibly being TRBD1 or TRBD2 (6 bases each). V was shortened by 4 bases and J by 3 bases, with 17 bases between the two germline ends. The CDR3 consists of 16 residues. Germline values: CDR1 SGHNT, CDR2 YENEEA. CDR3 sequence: CASSSGQSLATDTQYF. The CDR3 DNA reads TGTGCCAGCAGCTCCGGACAGTCACTAGCAACAGATACGCAGTATTTT.

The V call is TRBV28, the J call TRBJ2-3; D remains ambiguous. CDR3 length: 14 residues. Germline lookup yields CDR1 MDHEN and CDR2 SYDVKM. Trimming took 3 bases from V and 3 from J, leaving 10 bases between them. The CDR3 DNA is TGTGCCAGCAGTTTTTTAAGTGGAACAGATACGCAGTATTTT. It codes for CASSFLSGTDTQYF.

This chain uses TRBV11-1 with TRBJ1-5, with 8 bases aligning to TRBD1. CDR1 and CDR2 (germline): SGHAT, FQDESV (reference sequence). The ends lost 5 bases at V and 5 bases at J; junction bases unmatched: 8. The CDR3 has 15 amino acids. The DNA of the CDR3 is TGTGCCAGCAGCCGTACAGGGGGTCGGGATCAGCCCCAGCATTTT. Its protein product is CASSRTGGRDQPQHF.

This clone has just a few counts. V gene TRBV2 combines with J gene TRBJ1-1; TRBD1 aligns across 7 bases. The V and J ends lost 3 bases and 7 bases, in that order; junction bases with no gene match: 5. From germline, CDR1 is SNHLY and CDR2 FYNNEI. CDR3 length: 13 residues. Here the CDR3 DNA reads TGTGCCAGCAGTGACAGGGGGGACTTTGAAGCTTTCTTT. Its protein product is CASSDRGDFEAFF.

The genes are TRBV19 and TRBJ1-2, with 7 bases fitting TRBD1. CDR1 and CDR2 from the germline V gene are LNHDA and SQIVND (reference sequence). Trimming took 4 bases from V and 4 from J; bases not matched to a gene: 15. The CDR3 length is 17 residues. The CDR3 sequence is CASSNSGQTLLTYGYTF. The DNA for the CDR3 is TGTGCCAGTAGTAACTCGGGACAGACCCTCCTAACCTATGGCTACACCTTC.

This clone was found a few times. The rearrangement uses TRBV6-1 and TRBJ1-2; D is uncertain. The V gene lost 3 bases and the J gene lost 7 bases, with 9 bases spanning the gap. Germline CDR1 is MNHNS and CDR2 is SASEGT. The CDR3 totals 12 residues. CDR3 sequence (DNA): TGTGCCAGCAGTGAGCGGCCGGGTGGCTACACCTTC. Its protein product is CASSERPGGYTF.

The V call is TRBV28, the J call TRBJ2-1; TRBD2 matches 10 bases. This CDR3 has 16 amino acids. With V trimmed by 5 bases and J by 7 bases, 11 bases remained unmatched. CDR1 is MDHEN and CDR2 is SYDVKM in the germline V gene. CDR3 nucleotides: TGTGCCAGCAGTAACCTTCCTAGCGGGGGTGATAATGAGCAGTTCTTC. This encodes CASSNLPSGGDNEQFF.

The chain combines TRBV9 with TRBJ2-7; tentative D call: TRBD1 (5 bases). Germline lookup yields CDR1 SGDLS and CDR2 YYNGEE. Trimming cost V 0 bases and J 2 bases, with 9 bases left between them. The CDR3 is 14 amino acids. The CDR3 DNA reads TGTGCCAGCAGCGTAGGAGACAGTACCTACGAGCAGTACTTC. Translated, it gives CASSVGDSTYEQYF.

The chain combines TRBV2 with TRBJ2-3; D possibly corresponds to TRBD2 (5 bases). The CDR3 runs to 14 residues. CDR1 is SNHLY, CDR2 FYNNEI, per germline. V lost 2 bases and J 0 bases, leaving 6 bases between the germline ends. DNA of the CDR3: TGTGCCAGCAGTGAATCGGGAAGCACAGATACGCAGTATTTT. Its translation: CASSESGSTDTQYF.

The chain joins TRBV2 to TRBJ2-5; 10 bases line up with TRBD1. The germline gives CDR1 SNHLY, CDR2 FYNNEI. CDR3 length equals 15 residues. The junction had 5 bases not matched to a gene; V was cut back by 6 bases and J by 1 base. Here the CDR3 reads CASRVDRGVQETQYF. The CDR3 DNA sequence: TGTGCCAGCAGGGTGGACAGGGGGGTCCAAGAGACCCAGTACTTC.

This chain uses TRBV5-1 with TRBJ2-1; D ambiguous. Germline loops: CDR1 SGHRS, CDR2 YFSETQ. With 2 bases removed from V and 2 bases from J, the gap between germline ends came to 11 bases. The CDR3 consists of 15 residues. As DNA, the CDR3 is TGCGCCAGCAGCTTTGCAGTCGGTCCCTACAATGAGCAGTTCTTC. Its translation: CASSFAVGPYNEQFF.

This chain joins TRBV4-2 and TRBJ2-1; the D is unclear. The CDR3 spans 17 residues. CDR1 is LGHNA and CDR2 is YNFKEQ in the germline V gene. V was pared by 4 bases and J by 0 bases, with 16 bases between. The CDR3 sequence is CASSPTQSSASYNEQFF. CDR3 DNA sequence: TGTGCCAGCAGCCCCACCCAGTCCAGCGCCTCCTACAATGAGCAGTTCTTC.

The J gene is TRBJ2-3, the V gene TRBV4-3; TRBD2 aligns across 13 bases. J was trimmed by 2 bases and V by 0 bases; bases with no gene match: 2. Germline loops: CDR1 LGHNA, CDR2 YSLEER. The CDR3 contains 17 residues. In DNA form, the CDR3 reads TGCGCCAGCAGCCAAGAGGGACTAGCGGGGTTCACAGATACGCAGTATTTT. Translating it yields CASSQEGLAGFTDTQYF.

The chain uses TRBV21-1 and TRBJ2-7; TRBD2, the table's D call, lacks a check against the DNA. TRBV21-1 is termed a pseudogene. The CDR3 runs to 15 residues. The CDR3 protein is CASSKLARASYEQYF. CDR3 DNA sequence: TGTGCCAGCAGCAAATTAGCTCGCGCCTCCTACGAGCAGTACTTC.

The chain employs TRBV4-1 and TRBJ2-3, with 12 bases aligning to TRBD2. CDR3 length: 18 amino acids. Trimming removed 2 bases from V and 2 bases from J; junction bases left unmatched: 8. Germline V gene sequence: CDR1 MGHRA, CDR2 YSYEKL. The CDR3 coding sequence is TGCGCCAGCAGCCAAAACCCGACTAGCGGGAGCCCCACAGATACGCAGTATTTT. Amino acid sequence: CASSQNPTSGSPTDTQYF.

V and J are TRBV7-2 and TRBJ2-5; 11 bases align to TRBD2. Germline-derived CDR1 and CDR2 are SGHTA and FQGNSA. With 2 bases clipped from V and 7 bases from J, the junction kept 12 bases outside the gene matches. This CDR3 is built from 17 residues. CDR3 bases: TGTGCCAGCAGCTTACCCGGGACTAGCGGAGGGGAGGGGACCCAGTACTTC. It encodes CASSLPGTSGGEGTQYF.

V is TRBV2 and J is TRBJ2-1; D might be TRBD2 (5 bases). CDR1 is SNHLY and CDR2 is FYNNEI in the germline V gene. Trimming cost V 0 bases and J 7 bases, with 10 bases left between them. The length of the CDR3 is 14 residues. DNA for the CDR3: TGTGCCAGCAGTGAAGCGGGAGTTACGAATGAGCAGTTCTTC. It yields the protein CASSEAGVTNEQFF.

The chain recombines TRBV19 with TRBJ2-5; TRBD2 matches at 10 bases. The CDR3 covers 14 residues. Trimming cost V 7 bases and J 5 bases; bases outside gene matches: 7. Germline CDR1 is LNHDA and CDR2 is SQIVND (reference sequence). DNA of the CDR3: TGTGCCAGTAAGAAGCGGGAGGGCCACGAGACCCAGTACTTC. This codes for CASKKREGHETQYF. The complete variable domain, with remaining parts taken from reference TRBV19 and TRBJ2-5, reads DGGITQSPKYLFRKEGQNVTLSCEQNLNHDAMYWYRQDPGQGLRLIYYSQIVNDFQKGDIAEGYSVSREKKESFPLTVTSAQKNPTAFYLCASKKREGHETQYFGPGTRLLVL.

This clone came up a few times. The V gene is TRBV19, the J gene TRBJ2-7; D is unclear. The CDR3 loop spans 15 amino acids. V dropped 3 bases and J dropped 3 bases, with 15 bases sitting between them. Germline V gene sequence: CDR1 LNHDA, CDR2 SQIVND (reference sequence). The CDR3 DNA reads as TGTGCCAGTAGTATCGGGCAAGTCCCCCTCTACGAGCAGTACTTC. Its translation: CASSIGQVPLYEQYF.

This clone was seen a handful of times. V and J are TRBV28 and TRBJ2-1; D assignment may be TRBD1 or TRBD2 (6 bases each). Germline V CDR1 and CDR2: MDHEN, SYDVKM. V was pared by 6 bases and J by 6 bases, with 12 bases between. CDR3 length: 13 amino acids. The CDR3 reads CASRSGGGNEQFF. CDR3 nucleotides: TGTGCCAGCAGGTCCGGGGGCGGCAATGAGCAGTTCTTC.

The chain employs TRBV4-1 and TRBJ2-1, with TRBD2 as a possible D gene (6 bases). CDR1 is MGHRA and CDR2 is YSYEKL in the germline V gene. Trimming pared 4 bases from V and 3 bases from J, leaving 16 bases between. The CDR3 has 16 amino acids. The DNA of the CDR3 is TGCGCCAGCAGCCTCCACGGGACTGGGGGCTACAATGAGCAGTTCTTC. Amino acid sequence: CASSLHGTGGYNEQFF.

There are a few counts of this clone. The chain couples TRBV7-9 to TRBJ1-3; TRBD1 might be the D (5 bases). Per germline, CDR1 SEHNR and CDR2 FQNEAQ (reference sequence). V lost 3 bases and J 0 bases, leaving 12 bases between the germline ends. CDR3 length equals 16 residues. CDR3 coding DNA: TGTGCCAGCAGCTTCTCCGGTGGGGGCTCTGGAAACACCATATATTTT. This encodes CASSFSGGGSGNTIYF.

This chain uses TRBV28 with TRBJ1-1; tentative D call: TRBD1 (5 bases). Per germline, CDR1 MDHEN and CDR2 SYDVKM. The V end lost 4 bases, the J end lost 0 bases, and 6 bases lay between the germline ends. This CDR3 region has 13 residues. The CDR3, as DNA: TGTGCCAGCAGTTGGGGGTTGAACACTGAAGCTTTCTTT. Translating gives CASSWGLNTEAFF.

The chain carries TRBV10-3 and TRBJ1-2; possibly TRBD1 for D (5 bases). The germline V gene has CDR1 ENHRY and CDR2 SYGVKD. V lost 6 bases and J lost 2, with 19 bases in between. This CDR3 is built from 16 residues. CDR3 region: CAIRPTPRETNYGYTF. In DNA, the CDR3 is TGTGCCATCAGACCGACCCCCAGGGAAACCAACTATGGCTACACCTTC.

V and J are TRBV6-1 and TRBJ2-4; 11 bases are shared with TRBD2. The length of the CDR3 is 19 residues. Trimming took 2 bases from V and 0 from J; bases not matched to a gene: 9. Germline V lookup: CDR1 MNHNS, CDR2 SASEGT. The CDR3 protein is CASSELGTSGALAKNIQYF. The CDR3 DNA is TGTGCCAGCAGTGAACTTGGGACTAGCGGAGCCTTAGCCAAAAACATTCAGTACTTC.

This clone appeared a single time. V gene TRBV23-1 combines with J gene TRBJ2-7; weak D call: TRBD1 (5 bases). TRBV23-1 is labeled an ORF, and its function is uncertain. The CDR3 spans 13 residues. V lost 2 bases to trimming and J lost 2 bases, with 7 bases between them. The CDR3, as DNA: TGCGCCAGCAGTCAACAGGGTCCCTACGAGCAGTACTTC. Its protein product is CASSQQGPYEQYF.

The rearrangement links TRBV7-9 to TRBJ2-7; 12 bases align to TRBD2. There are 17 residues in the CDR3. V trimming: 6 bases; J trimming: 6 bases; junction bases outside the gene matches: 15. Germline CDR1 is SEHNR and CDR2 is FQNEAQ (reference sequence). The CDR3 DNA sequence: TGTGCCAGCAGTCCCCTCCCGGGACTAGCGGGTAACGCCGAGCAGTACTTC. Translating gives CASSPLPGLAGNAEQYF.